A single sample is the source of the 32 T cell receptor beta chains below, sequenced in a study of cytomegalovirus exposure and HLA in healthy donors. The primer mix had 60 Vbeta and 13 Jbeta primers. Data came from immunoSEQ multiplex PCR; TCRdb stores just in-frame clones and leaves some out. The sample shows roughly 170,000 clones, 75% to 85% of them seen only once. Material for sequencing was PBMCs. The receptor source for this set is a boy between 10 and 17 years old in good health and CMV-seronegative.

J is TRBJ2-5 and V is TRBV21-1; the table's D call of TRBD1 was not tested on the DNA. TRBV21-1 is classified as a pseudogene. CDR3 length equals 14 residues. The CDR3 DNA reads as TGTGCCAGCAGCAAAGACAGGGTGGGGGAGACCCAGTACTTC. Translation gives CASSKDRVGETQYF.

This sequence joins TRBV6-6 and TRBJ1-2; 8 positions match TRBD1. V dropped 2 bases and J dropped 4; count of bases not matched to a gene: 6. From germline, CDR1 is MNHNY and CDR2 SVGAGI (reference sequence). This CDR3 comprises 15 residues. CDR3 amino acids: CASSYIGQGLYGYTF. For the CDR3, the DNA is TGTGCCAGCAGTTACATCGGACAGGGCCTCTATGGCTACACCTTC.

This clone was observed once. This chain connects TRBV4-1 to TRBJ1-5, with D possibly matching TRBD1 (5 bases). The CDR3 contains 18 residues. CDR1 MGHRA and CDR2 YSYEKL come from the germline V gene. The V end was cut by 0 bases, the J end by 4 bases, with 19 bases between. Here the CDR3 DNA reads TGCGCCAGCAGCCAAGACCTTAGGGACGGGGGGATAAATCAGCCCCAGCATTTT. This encodes CASSQDLRDGGINQPQHF.

The rearrangement joins TRBV13 to TRBJ1-2, with TRBD1 matching 8 bases. The CDR3 runs to 16 residues. Per the germline V gene, CDR1 is PRHDT and CDR2 is FYEKMQ (reference sequence). The V and J ends lost 3 bases and 6 bases, in that order; junction bases with no gene match: 12. The CDR3, as DNA: TGTGCCAGCAGCTTCGCCTTCAGGGGGCTAGCAAATGGCTACACCTTC. Encoded protein: CASSFAFRGLANGYTF.

This chain links TRBV5-1 with TRBJ2-1, with TRBD2 matching over 8 bases. Losses at the gene ends were 0 bases for V and 2 bases for J; bases not matched to a gene: 1. Germline V gene data show CDR1 as SGHRS and CDR2 as YFSETQ. The CDR3 sequence is 15 residues long. The DNA of the CDR3 is TGCGCCAGCAGCTTGGCCGGGGGGGCCTACAATGAGCAGTTCTTC. Translated: CASSLAGGAYNEQFF.

The chain has TRBV14 and TRBJ2-1; D unresolved. V lost 0 bases, J lost 7 bases, and 7 bases lay in between. This CDR3 contains 13 residues. Per germline, CDR1 SGHDN and CDR2 FVKESK. CDR3 region: CASSQDLGNEQFF. Written as DNA, the CDR3 is TGTGCCAGCAGCCAAGATCTCGGGAATGAGCAGTTCTTC.

This clone has just a few counts. The J gene is TRBJ1-1, the V gene TRBV29-1; no clear D gene. The CDR3 sequence is 12 residues long. The ends were cut back, 5 bases at V and 0 bases at J, with 7 bases in the middle. Germline values: CDR1 SQVTM, CDR2 ANQGSEA. CDR3: CSVSGMNTEAFF. The CDR3 nucleotides read TGCAGCGTTAGCGGCATGAACACTGAAGCTTTCTTT.

V and J are TRBV13 and TRBJ2-3; 10 positions agree with TRBD2. This CDR3 comprises 14 residues. The V and J ends lost 5 bases and 5 bases, in that order; junction bases with no gene match: 4. CDR1 is PRHDT and CDR2 is FYEKMQ in the germline V gene (reference sequence). DNA for the CDR3: TGTGCCAGCAGCATCGGGACTAGCGTAGATACGCAGTATTTT. Its protein product is CASSIGTSVDTQYF. Filled out from reference TRBV13 and TRBJ2-3, the complete variable domain reads AAGVIQSPRHLIKEKRETATLKCYPIPRHDTVYWYQQGPGQDPQFLISFYEKMQSDKGSIPDRFSAQQFSDYHSELNMSSLELGDSALYFCASSIGTSVDTQYFGPGTRLTVL.

This clone was picked up one time. The chain joins TRBV5-1 to TRBJ1-2; 10 positions agree with TRBD1. The CDR3 is made up of 15 amino acids. Germline lookup yields CDR1 SGHRS and CDR2 YFSETQ. Trimming took 4 bases from V and 1 from J; bases not matched to a gene: 4. The CDR3 DNA sequence: TGCGCCAGCAGCCTCCGGGACAGGGGTAACTATGGCTACACCTTC. The encoded protein is CASSLRDRGNYGYTF.

The chain couples TRBV6-1 to TRBJ2-7, with 10 bases aligning to TRBD2. The V gene end was trimmed by 7 bases and the J gene end by 4 bases; junction bases not matched to a gene: 10. CDR3 length: 15 residues. In germline, CDR1 is MNHNS, CDR2 SASEGT. CDR3 DNA: TGTGCCAGCACCCTCCAGCTAGCGGGAGATTACGAGCAGTACTTC. Encoded protein: CASTLQLAGDYEQYF.

The rearrangement links TRBV30 to TRBJ2-1, with a possible D match to TRBD1 (7 bases). The germline V gene has CDR1 GTSNPN and CDR2 SVGIG (reference sequence). CDR3 length equals 16 residues. V was shortened by 5 bases and J by 0 bases, with 17 bases between the two germline ends. The CDR3 coding sequence is TGTGCCTGGGGGCGGGGACAGCAGAGCTCCTACAATGAGCAGTTCTTC. Amino acid sequence: CAWGRGQQSSYNEQFF.

This clone came up a few times. This chain links TRBV15 with TRBJ1-1, with TRBD1 identical over 8 bases. Germline trimming cut 3 bases from V and 0 bases from J; bases unmatched to any gene: 0. The V gene's germline CDR1 is LNHNV and CDR2 YYDKDF (reference sequence). The CDR3 is made up of 14 amino acids. In nucleotides, the CDR3 is TGTGCCACCAGCAGGGACAGGGTGAACACTGAAGCTTTCTTT. This encodes CATSRDRVNTEAFF.

The table lists this clone with a few counts. The chain uses TRBV19 and TRBJ1-1, with D perhaps TRBD1 (6 bases). CDR3 length equals 14 residues. Per the germline V gene, CDR1 is LNHDA and CDR2 is SQIVND (reference sequence). V was shortened by 1 base and J by 7 bases, with 13 bases between the two germline ends. CDR3 sequence reads: CASSIVGGLGEAFF. DNA of the CDR3: TGTGCCAGTAGTATAGTCGGGGGGCTGGGTGAAGCTTTCTTT.

As to this clone: Additional DNA sequences in this sample encode the identical CDR3. The rearrangement joins TRBV30 to TRBJ2-7, with unresolved D. Trimming removed 2 bases from V and 3 bases from J, with 8 bases in between. This CDR3 has 12 amino acids. The germline V gene has CDR1 GTSNPN and CDR2 SVGIG (reference sequence). CDR3 DNA: TGTGCCTGGAGTCGCTCTAGCTACGAGCAGTACTTC. Its translation is CAWSRSSYEQYF.

The J gene is TRBJ2-1, the V gene TRBV2; D might be TRBD2 (7 bases). Germline CDR1 SNHLY, CDR2 FYNNEI. This CDR3 comprises 13 residues. Trimming cost V 8 bases and J 15 bases, with 23 bases left between them. The CDR3 coding sequence is TGTGCCAGCTATAGGGGGGGACTTCAAAAGGGGTTCTTC. It is translated as CASYRGGLQKGFF.

The chain recombines TRBV19 with TRBJ1-5, with TRBD1 matching over 10 bases. This CDR3 contains 16 residues. V gave up 7 bases and J gave up 9 bases; unmatched junction bases: 15. CDR1 LNHDA and CDR2 SQIVND come from the germline V gene (reference sequence). The CDR3 DNA reads TGTGCCAGTACCCGGCTCTGGGACAGGGGAATTTTGCCCCAGCATTTT. This translates into CASTRLWDRGILPQHF.

This chain connects TRBV7-2 to TRBJ2-7; 9 positions agree with TRBD1. This CDR3 is 15 amino acids long. J was trimmed by 4 bases and V by 5 bases; bases with no gene match: 9. Germline CDR1 reads SGHTA; CDR2 reads FQGNSA. Here the CDR3 reads CASSARQGVAYEQYF. The CDR3 DNA follows: TGTGCCAGCAGCGCCCGACAGGGGGTAGCATACGAGCAGTACTTC. Looking up the rest from reference TRBV7-2 and TRBJ2-7 gives the full variable domain: GAGVSQSPSNKVTEKGKDVELRCDPISGHTALYWYRQSLGQGLEFLIYFQGNSAPDKSGLPSDRFSAERTGGSVSTLTIQRTQQEDSAVYLCASSARQGVAYEQYFGPGTRLTVT.

The J gene is TRBJ1-4, the V gene TRBV5-4, with 10 bases aligning to TRBD1. The CDR3 totals 16 residues. CDR1 is SGHNT and CDR2 is YYREEE in the germline V gene (reference sequence). The V segment lost 1 base and the J segment 8 bases; nucleotides outside the gene matches: 8. The CDR3 loop is CASSLLTGGEAEKLFF. The CDR3 DNA is TGTGCCAGCAGCTTGTTGACAGGGGGCGAGGCAGAAAAACTGTTTTTT. Drawing the rest from reference TRBV5-4 and TRBJ1-4, the complete variable domain is ETGVTQSPTHLIKTRGQQVTLRCSSQSGHNTVSWYQQALGQGPQFIFQYYREEENGRGNFPPRFSGLQFPNYSSELNVNALELDDSALYLCASSLLTGGEAEKLFFGSGTQLSVL.

J is TRBJ1-5 and V is TRBV19; no clear D. This CDR3 region has 12 residues. CDR1 and CDR2 from the germline V gene are LNHDA and SQIVND (reference sequence). Trimming cost V 11 bases and J 9 bases, with 17 bases left between them. The CDR3 spells CASKSLSWPQHF. In DNA form, the CDR3 reads TGTGCCTCCAAGAGTTTGAGTTGGCCCCAGCATTTT.

The chain joins TRBV7-2 to TRBJ1-1; 11 positions match TRBD1. This CDR3 contains 17 residues. CDR1 is SGHTA, CDR2 FQGNSA, per germline. The J segment lost 1 base and the V segment lost 5 bases, leaving 9 bases of the junction unmatched. In DNA, the CDR3 is TGTGCCAGCAGCCCTCGGACAGGGGGCAAGGGGAACACTGAAGCTTTCTTT. Translating gives CASSPRTGGKGNTEAFF.

This sequence joins TRBV11-3 and TRBJ2-7, with D unresolved. V was clipped by 3 bases and J by 2 bases, with 8 bases between them. This CDR3 region has 13 residues. Germline values: CDR1 SGHNT, CDR2 YENEEA. Written as DNA, the CDR3 is TGTGCCAGCAGCTTTCGTCAGGCCTACGAGCAGTACTTC. It specifies CASSFRQAYEQYF.

The J gene is TRBJ2-3, the V gene TRBV7-8; possible D gene TRBD1, 5 bases. The CDR3 loop spans 13 amino acids. Germline CDR1 is SGHVS and CDR2 is FQNEAQ. Trimming pared 6 bases from V and 5 bases from J, leaving 12 bases between. In DNA form, the CDR3 reads TGTGCCAGCAGTCCCCCGACAGAAGATACGCAGTATTTT. Translated, it gives CASSPPTEDTQYF.

The V and J genes are TRBV30 and TRBJ2-7, with 10 positions matching TRBD2. V shed 0 bases and J 3 bases; nucleotides not matched to a gene: 5. The CDR3 runs to 15 residues. Per the germline V gene, CDR1 is GTSNPN and CDR2 is SVGIG (reference sequence). In DNA form, the CDR3 reads TGTGCCTGGAGTGTAGGACTAGCGGAGAACTACGAGCAGTACTTC. Residues: CAWSVGLAENYEQYF.

The chain combines TRBV9 with TRBJ2-3; TRBD2 matches at 14 bases. The V gene end was trimmed by 6 bases and the J gene end by 3 bases; junction bases not matched to a gene: 3. The CDR3 is 15 amino acids. CDR1 SGDLS and CDR2 YYNGEE come from the germline V gene. CDR3 sequence (DNA): TGTGCCAGCAACCGACTAGCGGGAGGGACAGATACGCAGTATTTT. Translating gives CASNRLAGGTDTQYF.

V usage is TRBV14 and J usage is TRBJ2-3; D unclear. The germline V gene has CDR1 SGHDN and CDR2 FVKESK. The CDR3 has 15 residues. Trimming left V 0 bases short and J 10 bases short, with 17 bases between. DNA of the CDR3: TGTGCCAGCAGCCAAGATGGGCGCCCAGCCGGATCGCAGTATTTT. Protein sequence: CASSQDGRPAGSQYF.

V gene TRBV21-1 combines with J gene TRBJ1-1; whether TRBD1, the table's D call, matches the DNA was not checked. TRBV21-1 is deemed a pseudogene. The CDR3 is 17 amino acids. Here the CDR3 reads CASSALRDTRGSTEAFF. The CDR3 DNA reads as TGTGCCAGCAGCGCGTTACGGGACACCCGGGGAAGTACTGAAGCTTTCTTT.

The count of this clone is one. One junction end does not reproduce the germline sequence, and a read error may be involved. The chain is built from TRBV7-9 and TRBJ1-4; 10 nucleotides line up with TRBD1. The CDR3 extends over 14 amino acids. Germline V gene lookup returns CDR1 SEHNR and CDR2 FQNEAQ (reference sequence). The CDR3 is CSSRTGTGDEKLFF. CDR3 bases: TGTTCCAGCAGAACCGGGACAGGGGACGAAAAACTGTTTTTT.

The rearrangement uses TRBV5-4 and TRBJ1-1; 8 bases agree with TRBD1. The V gene end was trimmed by 0 bases and the J gene end by 5 bases; junction bases not matched to a gene: 6. The germline V gene encodes CDR1 SGHNT and CDR2 YYREEE (reference sequence). This CDR3 is 15 amino acids long. CDR3 nucleotides: TGTGCCAGCAGCTTGGTGGGCAGGGGGCGAACTGAAGCTTTCTTT. Its protein product is CASSLVGRGRTEAFF.

The genes are TRBV5-1 and TRBJ2-7; D not certain. The germline V and J ends were trimmed by 3 bases and 7 bases, with 14 bases remaining between them. Germline loops: CDR1 SGHRS, CDR2 YFSETQ. The CDR3 loop spans 13 amino acids. The CDR3 loop is CASSSSIGEEQYF. The CDR3 DNA sequence: TGCGCCAGCAGCTCCTCAATCGGAGAAGAGCAGTACTTC.

A single count supports this clone. CDR3 sequence reads: CASSLGRPWGTDTQYF. The DNA for the CDR3 is TGTGCCAGCAGCTTAGGCAGGCCGTGGGGCACAGATACGCAGTATTTT. This chain uses TRBV11-2 with TRBJ2-3; D ambiguous. This CDR3 contains 16 residues. Germline V gene data show CDR1 as SGHAT and CDR2 as FQNNGV. The V and J ends lost 1 base and 1 base respectively, with 12 bases between them.

The chain couples TRBV10-3 to TRBJ1-5, with D perhaps matching TRBD1 (5 bases). The CDR3 length is 16 residues. Germline loops: CDR1 ENHRY, CDR2 SYGVKD. V was clipped by 0 bases and J by 2 bases, with 11 bases between them. CDR3: CAISESGRGGNQPQHF. The CDR3 coding sequence is TGTGCCATCAGTGAGTCCGGGAGGGGTGGCAATCAGCCCCAGCATTTT.

The gene calls are TRBV5-5 and TRBJ2-5, with D perhaps matching TRBD1 (5 bases). In germline, CDR1 is SGHKS, CDR2 YYEKEE (reference sequence). CDR3 length equals 16 residues. V lost 0 bases, J lost 7 bases, and 19 bases lay in between. The DNA for the CDR3 is TGTGCCAGCAGCTTGGGGGGCTTTAGGCTTGGCGGGACCCAGTACTTC. This translates into CASSLGGFRLGGTQYF.